The source of this TCR beta chain is a study of cytomegalovirus exposure and HLA in healthy donors. Points from the study as a whole: Later analysis identified several of the most significant clusters that appeared linked to common viral pathogens.

The PCR ran on 60 Vbeta and 13 Jbeta primers. TCRdb's table, derived via immunoSEQ multiplex PCR, lists solely in-frame clones and lacks some. The table has 150,000 or so clones, 74% seen once. About this clone: The target antigen is unknown.

CDR1 and CDR2 (germline): MNHEY, SMNVEV (reference sequence). V dropped 4 bases and J dropped 0 bases, with 10 bases sitting between them. This CDR3 is built from 14 residues. The V call is TRBV27, the J call TRBJ2-7, with D possibly being TRBD2 (6 bases). The sequence was obtained from a man aged 25-45 years in good health and CMV-seronegative. Specimen: PBMCs. The CDR3 spells CASSYKGGSYEQYF. The CDR3 DNA reads TGTGCCAGCAGTTACAAGGGAGGCTCCTACGAGCAGTACTTC.